Each of the 11 T cell receptor beta chains below was sequenced from the same sample in a study of cytomegalovirus exposure and HLA in healthy donors. PCR amplification relied on 60 Vbeta primers (plus 13 Jbeta primers). Data came from immunoSEQ multiplex PCR; TCRdb stores just in-frame clones and leaves some out. The sample carries 90,000 to 110,000 clones, roughly 80% recorded once. Sequencing used PBMCs. The receptors were gathered from a woman aged 40 to 50 in good health and CMV-seropositive.

The chain has TRBV28 and TRBJ1-2, with D unresolved. CDR1 and CDR2 (germline): MDHEN, SYDVKM. CDR3 size: 12 residues. The V and J ends lost 8 bases and 1 base respectively, with 8 bases between them. The CDR3 loop reads CASGPYNYGYTF. CDR3 nucleotides: TGTGCCAGCGGCCCATATAACTATGGCTACACCTTC.

This sequence joins TRBV4-2 and TRBJ1-1, with D possibly TRBD1 on 5 matching bases. CDR3 length: 16 amino acids. V was shortened by 1 base and J by 4 bases, with 16 bases between the two germline ends. CDR1 is LGHNA, CDR2 YNFKEQ, per germline. Here the CDR3 reads CASSQGYMAGGTEAFF. The CDR3 region has the DNA TGTGCCAGCAGCCAAGGTTACATGGCGGGGGGCACTGAAGCTTTCTTT.

The chain has TRBV7-8 and TRBJ2-5; D is possibly TRBD1 (5 bases). TRBJ2-7 explains the end of the DNA better; the J call may be wrong. From germline, CDR1 is SGHVS and CDR2 FQNEAQ. This CDR3 is built from 15 residues. The CDR3 DNA is TGTGCCAGCAGCCCACCCTTCAGGGTATCCTACGAGCAGTACTTC. Translated, it gives CASSPPFRVSYEQYF.

V and J are TRBV7-2 and TRBJ2-1; no reliable D call. The germline CDR1 and CDR2 sequences are SGHTA and FQGNSA. The germline V and J ends were trimmed by 0 bases and 3 bases, with 9 bases remaining between them. The CDR3 runs 15 residues. The CDR3 sequence: CASSLAGYGYNEQFF. The CDR3 bases are TGTGCCAGCAGCTTAGCGGGCTACGGCTACAATGAGCAGTTCTTC.

This clone was picked up one time. The sample has other DNA sequences that encode this CDR3 too. The chain uses TRBV5-1 and TRBJ1-3; 9 bases are a match to TRBD1. The germline gives CDR1 SGHRS, CDR2 YFSETQ. V gave up 5 bases and J gave up 0 bases; unmatched junction bases: 3. This CDR3 contains 15 residues. Written as DNA, the CDR3 is TGCGCCAGCAGTCCGGGACAGGGCTCTGGAAACACCATATATTTT. It encodes CASSPGQGSGNTIYF.

The rearrangement uses TRBV5-3 and TRBJ1-2; 12 bases agree with TRBD1. TRBV5-3 is placed among ORFs of uncertain function. The CDR3 is made up of 15 amino acids. Germline trimming cut 4 bases from V and 7 bases from J; bases unmatched to any gene: 8. Here the CDR3 DNA reads TGTGCCAGAAGCCCCAGGGACAGGGGGCAAAGTGGCTACACCTTC. Protein sequence: CARSPRDRGQSGYTF.

This chain uses TRBV11-2 with TRBJ1-5; no clear D gene. In germline, CDR1 is SGHAT, CDR2 FQNNGV. The CDR3 is made up of 15 amino acids. The V and J ends lost 3 bases and 0 bases respectively, with 9 bases between them. CDR3 protein: CASSLGQYSNQPQHF. In nucleotides, the CDR3 is TGTGCCAGCAGCTTGGGCCAGTATAGCAATCAGCCCCAGCATTTT. The full variable domain, its missing parts supplied by reference TRBV11-2 and TRBJ1-5, is EAGVAQSPRYKIIEKRQSVAFWCNPISGHATLYWYQQILGQGPKLLIQFQNNGVVDDSQLPKDRFSAERLKGVDSTLKIQPAKLEDSAVYLCASSLGQYSNQPQHFGDGTRLSIL.

The chain has TRBV6-1 and TRBJ2-1; 9 nucleotides agree with TRBD1. V was clipped by 6 bases and J by 1 base; unmatched bases: 4. This CDR3 spans 15 amino acids. The V gene's germline CDR1 is MNHNS and CDR2 SASEGT. The CDR3 sequence: CASRTGGSSYNEQFF. As DNA, the CDR3 is TGTGCCAGCAGAACAGGGGGCTCGTCCTACAATGAGCAGTTCTTC.

This clone occurred a few times. The CDR3 is CASSESQTRTGYNYGYTF. CDR3 DNA sequence: TGTGCCAGCAGTGAATCCCAAACCCGGACAGGGTACAACTATGGCTACACCTTC. V gene TRBV25-1 combines with J gene TRBJ1-2; 8 bases map to TRBD1. The CDR3 loop spans 18 amino acids. The V segment lost 1 base and the J segment 2 bases; nucleotides outside the gene matches: 12. Germline CDR1 MGHDK, CDR2 SYGVNS.

The gene calls are TRBV5-1 and TRBJ1-4; the match to TRBD1 covers 10 bases. This CDR3 is built from 14 residues. Germline V gene sequence: CDR1 SGHRS, CDR2 YFSETQ. The junction had 5 bases not matched to a gene; V was cut back by 4 bases and J by 8 bases. CDR3 coding DNA: TGCGCCAGCAGCCCGGGACAGGGGAGGGAAAAACTGTTTTTT. It specifies CASSPGQGREKLFF. The whole variable domain, remainder taken from reference TRBV5-1 and TRBJ1-4, is KAGVTQTPRYLIKTRGQQVTLSCSPISGHRSVSWYQQTPGQGLQFLFEYFSETQRNKGNFPGRFSGRQFSNSRSEMNVSTLELGDSALYLCASSPGQGREKLFFGSGTQLSVL.

V is TRBV5-1 and J is TRBJ1-2, with D tentatively TRBD1 (6 bases). Per the germline V gene, CDR1 is SGHRS and CDR2 is YFSETQ. This CDR3 has 14 residues. V lost 4 bases, J lost 4 bases, and 14 bases lay in between. DNA of the CDR3: TGCGCCAGCAGCCCTACAGCAGGGGCCTATGGCTACACCTTC. The encoded protein is CASSPTAGAYGYTF.